These 29 T cell receptor beta chains were all obtained from the same sample, sequenced in a study of blood T cell repertoires in COVID-19. The assay was immunoSEQ multiplex PCR, and TCRdb's table has in-frame clones only and misses some. The data contain more than 150,000 clones, around 85% of them singletons. Material for sequencing was peripheral blood. The receptors originated from a man aged 70 or older with active or convalescent COVID-19.

This chain connects TRBV3-1 (or the pseudogene TRBV3-2) to TRBJ1-2; a possible D gene is TRBD1 (5 bases). The CDR3 length is 14 residues. Trimming pared 0 bases from V and 7 bases from J, leaving 12 bases between. Germline V CDR1 and CDR2: LGHDT, YNNKEL (reference sequence). This CDR3 is CASSQDSRGSGYTF. Here the CDR3 DNA reads TGTGCCAGCAGCCAAGATTCTAGGGGAAGTGGCTACACCTTC.

V usage is TRBV5-1 and J usage is TRBJ1-3; TRBD1 might be the D (5 bases). Germline CDR1 SGHRS, CDR2 YFSETQ. This CDR3 is 15 amino acids long. With 2 bases removed from V and 4 bases from J, the gap between germline ends came to 13 bases. The chain's CDR3 is CASSLGARQGNTIYF. The DNA of the CDR3 is TGCGCCAGCAGCTTAGGGGCCCGTCAGGGAAACACCATATATTTT. Drawing the rest from reference TRBV5-1 and TRBJ1-3, the complete variable domain is KAGVTQTPRYLIKTRGQQVTLSCSPISGHRSVSWYQQTPGQGLQFLFEYFSETQRNKGNFPGRFSGRQFSNSRSEMNVSTLELGDSALYLCASSLGARQGNTIYFGEGSWLTVV.

The chain uses TRBV28 and TRBJ1-5; TRBD1 agrees at 7 bases. The CDR3 loop spans 15 amino acids. V was pared by 6 bases and J by 4 bases, with 9 bases of the junction left unmatched. Germline CDR1 MDHEN, CDR2 SYDVKM. This CDR3 reads CASSQMQGVNQPQHF. Here the CDR3 DNA reads TGTGCCAGCAGCCAGATGCAGGGGGTTAATCAGCCCCAGCATTTT.

V gene TRBV28 combines with J gene TRBJ1-6; TRBD1 might be the D (5 bases). V lost 3 bases to trimming and J lost 6 bases, with 9 bases between them. CDR3 length: 14 amino acids. Germline assignment: CDR1 MDHEN and CDR2 SYDVKM. The CDR3 DNA sequence: TGTGCCAGCAGTTTTTTGGGGGGTAATTCACCCCTCCACTTT. Translation: CASSFLGGNSPLHF.

J is TRBJ2-7 and V is TRBV18, with 9 bases matching TRBD1. With V trimmed by 3 bases and J by 6 bases, 3 bases remained unmatched. The CDR3 consists of 13 residues. Germline V gene data show CDR1 as KGHSH and CDR2 as LQKENI. CDR3 sequence: CASSPTGGFEQYF. CDR3 bases: TGTGCCAGCTCACCTACAGGGGGCTTCGAGCAGTACTTC.

This clone was counted ten times or more. V is TRBV2 and J is TRBJ2-3; D is uncertain. The CDR3 runs 14 residues. V lost 2 bases and J 0 bases, leaving 6 bases between the germline ends. Germline values: CDR1 SNHLY, CDR2 FYNNEI. The CDR3 nucleotides read TGTGCCAGCAGTGAATCGACAAGCACAGATACGCAGTATTTT. Its protein product is CASSESTSTDTQYF.

The rearrangement links TRBV3-1 (or the pseudogene TRBV3-2) to TRBJ2-3; perhaps TRBD2 as D (6 bases). The CDR3 length is 16 residues. V was trimmed by 0 bases and J by 3 bases, leaving 13 bases between them. CDR1 and CDR2 (germline): LGHDT, YNNKEL (reference sequence). CDR3 residues: CASSQDRRLVTDTQYF. The CDR3 region has the DNA TGTGCCAGCAGCCAAGATCGACGACTAGTGACAGATACGCAGTATTTT.

The rearrangement links TRBV19 to TRBJ2-1; perhaps TRBD1 as D (5 bases). Trimming removed 2 bases at V and 7 bases at J, with 12 bases between. The germline V gene has CDR1 LNHDA and CDR2 SQIVND (reference sequence). This CDR3 is 14 amino acids long. The CDR3 here is CASSIQGWLNEQFF. The CDR3 DNA reads as TGTGCCAGTAGTATACAGGGTTGGTTGAATGAGCAGTTCTTC.

The chain uses TRBV5-1 and TRBJ2-6, with D possibly being TRBD1 (6 bases). Trimming removed 0 bases from V and 1 base from J, with 14 bases in between. The CDR3 runs to 18 residues. The germline gives CDR1 SGHRS, CDR2 YFSETQ. The chain's CDR3 is CASSLVGQLTSGANVLTF. The CDR3 DNA follows: TGCGCCAGCAGCTTGGTTGGACAGTTAACATCTGGGGCCAACGTCCTGACTTTC.

V usage is TRBV7-9 and J usage is TRBJ1-4; TRBD1 matches at 8 bases. CDR3 length equals 14 residues. The V segment lost 6 bases and the J segment 7 bases; nucleotides outside the gene matches: 7. CDR1 is SEHNR, CDR2 FQNEAQ, per germline (reference sequence). In nucleotides, the CDR3 is TGTGCCAGCAGTCTCGACAGGGGTGGTGAAAAACTGTTTTTT. Its protein is CASSLDRGGEKLFF.

The rearrangement uses TRBV6-2 or TRBV6-3 and TRBJ2-5; D may be TRBD1 (6 bases). The CDR3 consists of 15 residues. Looked up from germline, CDR1 is MNHEY and CDR2 is SVGEGT. Trimming took 6 bases from V and 5 from J, leaving 19 bases between them. The CDR3 DNA reads TGTGCCAGCAGCCGCCAACAGGGAGTAGAGGAGACCCAGTACTTC. Amino acids: CASSRQQGVEETQYF.

This clone appeared a few times. The J gene is TRBJ2-1, the V gene TRBV5-1, with 12 bases that match TRBD2. The length of the CDR3 is 16 residues. In germline, CDR1 is SGHRS, CDR2 YFSETQ. J gave up 8 bases and V 0 bases, and 6 bases lay outside the gene matches. CDR3 sequence reads: CASSLGRSSGRDEQFF. The CDR3 coding sequence is TGCGCCAGCAGCTTGGGTCGTTCTAGCGGGAGGGATGAGCAGTTCTTC.

V and J are TRBV6-5 and TRBJ1-6; 7 positions match TRBD1. CDR3 length: 14 amino acids. Germline CDR1 is MNHEY and CDR2 is SVGAGI. The trim removed 6 bases at V and 5 bases at J, leaving 4 bases unmatched. CDR3 nucleotides: TGTGCCAGCAGGAGACAGGGTGATAATTCACCCCTCCACTTT. This codes for CASRRQGDNSPLHF.

The chain recombines TRBV25-1 with TRBJ1-1; 10 bases are a match to TRBD1. This CDR3 is built from 14 residues. In germline, CDR1 is MGHDK, CDR2 SYGVNS. V lost 2 bases and J lost 10; bases outside the gene matches: 7. CDR3 coding DNA: TGTGCCAGCAGTGAAGGGGGACAGGGGAGGGGAGCTTTCTTT. Translating gives CASSEGGQGRGAFF.

The chain has TRBV20-1 and TRBJ2-4; D is uncertain. With 2 bases removed from V and 10 bases from J, the gap between germline ends came to 6 bases. Germline assignment: CDR1 DFQATT and CDR2 SNEGSKA (reference sequence). The CDR3 covers 10 residues. CDR3 coding DNA: TGCAGTGCTAGAAGCGCAATTCAGTACTTC. This codes for CSARSAIQYF.

The chain couples TRBV6-6 to TRBJ2-3, with 7 nucleotides matching TRBD2. Germline lookup yields CDR1 MNHNY and CDR2 SVGAGI (reference sequence). The length of the CDR3 is 13 residues. J lost 11 bases, V lost 6 bases, and 11 bases had no gene match. CDR3 in DNA: TGTGCCAGCAGCCCTTGGTTGGAGCGGGAGCAGTATTTT. It translates to CASSPWLEREQYF.

This clone showed up just once. In nucleotides, the CDR3 is TGTGCCAGCAGGGACCCCGGGGAAACCTACGAGCAGTACTTC. Protein product: CASRDPGETYEQYF. The chain has TRBV2 and TRBJ2-7; TRBD2 is a possible D gene (5 bases). CDR1 is SNHLY and CDR2 is FYNNEI in the germline V gene. Trimming left V 6 bases short and J 2 bases short, with 14 bases between. This CDR3 comprises 14 residues.

This rearrangement joins TRBV28 to TRBJ1-6; TRBD1 might be the D (5 bases). Germline V gene data show CDR1 as MDHEN and CDR2 as SYDVKM. This CDR3 spans 17 amino acids. Trimming removed 6 bases from V and 10 bases from J, with 25 bases in between. CDR3 nucleotide sequence: TGTGCCAGCAGGCGAACAACCCCTGGCGGGGCCGGATCACCCCTCCACTTT. This codes for CASRRTTPGGAGSPLHF.

The chain is built from TRBV18 and TRBJ2-1; D unresolved. The CDR3 has 13 residues. Germline V lookup: CDR1 KGHSH, CDR2 LQKENI. V was shortened by 3 bases and J by 8 bases, with 11 bases between the two germline ends. CDR3 region: CASSPRLLDEQFF. The CDR3 region has the DNA TGTGCCAGCTCACCGCGGCTTCTGGATGAGCAGTTCTTC.

V usage is TRBV6-5 and J usage is TRBJ2-1, with 9 bases matching TRBD2. In germline, CDR1 is MNHEY, CDR2 SVGAGI. Germline trimming cut 2 bases from V and 6 bases from J; bases unmatched to any gene: 5. This CDR3 has 15 amino acids. The CDR3 is CASSYRLREGNEQFF. The CDR3 bases are TGTGCCAGCAGTTACCGGTTGCGGGAGGGCAATGAGCAGTTCTTC.

This chain connects TRBV5-6 to TRBJ2-7, with D maybe TRBD1 (5 bases). The germline CDR1 and CDR2 sequences are SGHDT and YYEEEE. The CDR3 runs to 16 residues. The V gene lost 5 bases and the J gene lost 0 bases, with 18 bases spanning the gap. CDR3 sequence: CASSPTLGVGSYEQYF. The CDR3 DNA sequence: TGTGCCAGCAGTCCCACGTTAGGGGTTGGCTCCTACGAGCAGTACTTC.

This chain uses TRBV5-1 with TRBJ1-2; D call uncertain. The CDR3 covers 14 residues. The germline V gene has CDR1 SGHRS and CDR2 YFSETQ. Trimming took 0 bases from V and 6 from J, leaving 12 bases between them. CDR3 sequence reads: CASSLVSEPNGYTF. The CDR3 nucleotides read TGCGCCAGCAGCTTGGTGTCAGAACCCAATGGCTACACCTTC. Looking up the rest from reference TRBV5-1 and TRBJ1-2 gives the full variable domain: KAGVTQTPRYLIKTRGQQVTLSCSPISGHRSVSWYQQTPGQGLQFLFEYFSETQRNKGNFPGRFSGRQFSNSRSEMNVSTLELGDSALYLCASSLVSEPNGYTFGSGTRLTVV.

The chain joins TRBV15 to TRBJ2-1; D perhaps matches TRBD1 (6 bases). The CDR3 has 15 residues. Trimming shortened V by 0 bases and J by 4 bases, and 10 bases separated the two germline ends. Germline V CDR1 and CDR2: LNHNV, YYDKDF (reference sequence). CDR3 DNA sequence: TGTGCCACCAGCAGAGAGTTAGGACAGTACAATGAGCAGTTCTTC. It codes for CATSRELGQYNEQFF.

The chain joins TRBV4-3 to TRBJ1-4; TRBD1 agrees at 10 bases. Germline CDR1 LGHNA, CDR2 YSLEER. The CDR3 covers 15 residues. Trimming at V came to 4 bases and at J to 6 bases, leaving 5 bases not matched to a gene. CDR3 sequence: CASSRTGTGDEKLFF. The CDR3, as DNA: TGCGCCAGCAGCCGGACCGGGACAGGGGATGAAAAACTGTTTTTT.

This chain connects TRBV6-2 or TRBV6-3 to TRBJ2-2; D is unclear. The germline V and J ends were trimmed by 5 bases and 4 bases, with 8 bases remaining between them. Per the germline V gene, CDR1 is MNHEY and CDR2 is SVGEGT. The CDR3 extends over 13 amino acids. CDR3 in DNA: TGTGCCAGCAGTGTAAGCGCCACCGGGGAGCTGTTTTTT. Translated, it gives CASSVSATGELFF.

This sequence joins TRBV7-2 and TRBJ2-1, with no clear D. The CDR3 totals 15 residues. Trimming removed 5 bases at V and 3 bases at J, with 14 bases between. CDR1 and CDR2 (germline): SGHTA, FQGNSA. The CDR3 DNA follows: TGTGCCAGCAGCCCAGAGACAACCGTCTACAATGAGCAGTTCTTC. It codes for CASSPETTVYNEQFF.

This chain links TRBV4-3 with TRBJ2-6, with D possibly being TRBD1 (6 bases). Trimming pared 3 bases from V and 4 bases from J, leaving 16 bases between. Germline V CDR1 and CDR2: LGHNA, YSLEER. The CDR3 length is 17 residues. CDR3: CASSQVQGGRGANVLTF. In DNA form, the CDR3 reads TGCGCCAGCAGCCAGGTCCAAGGGGGACGGGGGGCCAACGTCCTGACTTTC.

The chain employs TRBV20-1 and TRBJ2-1, with 7 bases matching TRBD2. The trim removed 6 bases at V and 7 bases at J, leaving 3 bases unmatched. This CDR3 spans 11 amino acids. CDR1 DFQATT and CDR2 SNEGSKA come from the germline V gene (reference sequence). This CDR3 reads CSAGGGNEQFF. CDR3 nucleotide sequence: TGCAGTGCGGGGGGGGGTAATGAGCAGTTCTTC.

The V call is TRBV6-5, the J call TRBJ1-5; perhaps TRBD1 as D (5 bases). V gave up 4 bases and J gave up 0 bases, with 13 bases separating them. Germline CDR1 MNHEY, CDR2 SVGAGI. The CDR3 has 16 residues. The CDR3 spells CASSSSAGFSNQPQHF. The CDR3 DNA reads TGTGCCAGCAGTTCATCTGCAGGGTTTAGCAATCAGCCCCAGCATTTT.